This T cell receptor beta chain was retrieved from a study of blood T cell repertoires in COVID-19 (dated by TCRdb to about 2020). A note on the overall study: Samples from collaborators originated in the United States, Italy and Spain and spanned both the acute and convalescent phases of COVID-19. The material from the prospective study consisted of cDNA or gDNA derived from T cells, B-cell-depleted T cells, or PBMCs. The dataset comprised deeply sampled blood TCRbeta repertoires from subjects exposed to, actively infected with, or recovered from COVID-19. The repertoires were released in a freely available public database meant as a resource for research on the immune response to SARS-CoV-2. The samples were drawn from two sources: the first 160 participants of the ongoing ImmuneRACE study, and 1,254 subjects contributed by 6 global collaborators. Sample metadata almost always included a de-identified subject ID, COVID-19 status, age in years and sex. Where available, HLA class I and class II types were taken from metadata supplied by the sample provider and were not determined by assay-based typing. What the study reported, not specific to this receptor: The quantity of clinical and demographic metadata differed by source and by participant and was supplied without curation.

The collaborating institutions used their own protocols to collect whole blood in K2EDTA tubes. For TCRbeta analysis, collaborators shipped samples in one of three forms: frozen whole blood, isolated PBMCs, or DNA extracted from either of those sample types. The immunoSEQ Assay, a bias-controlled multiplex PCR, was used to amplify TCRbeta CDR3 regions from genomic DNA. From the authors' description of their analysis: Within the assay, amplification of reference gene primers was used to estimate how many nucleated cells each sample contained. To quantify the absolute abundance of each unique TCRbeta CDR3 rearrangement, sequence reads were collapsed and filtered. For each sample, productive Simpson clonality was calculated by taking the square root of Simpson's diversity index across productive rearrangements. Entries here come from immuneACCESS through TCRdb and include only in-frame sequences with V and J called. Some clones fail to appear in such tables; in the studies checked, an unresolved V gene covers under half of the shortfall, and the cause of the remainder is unknown. V and J calls and clone size come straight from that table; D and trimming were deduced from the DNA. The sample table shows approximately 230,000 clones, and 82% are seen once. Clones ranked in the top ten supply approximately 5% of the sample.

In regard to this clone: Its antigen is unknown. No qualities accompany the bases; no much larger clone lies one base away.

The TCR sequence derives from an elderly woman with active or convalescent COVID-19. Sequencing was performed on peripheral blood.

The CDR3 loop reads CASRPPGGNPYNEQFF. In nucleotide form, the sequence is TGTGCCAGCCGTCCCCCAGGCGGGAATCCCTACAATGAGCAGTTCTTC. The V gene is TRBV7-2 and the J gene is TRBJ2-1; the D gene is perhaps TRBD2, from 6 matching bases. The junction shows trimming of 8 bases on V and 2 bases on J, plus 19 bases between the germline ends. As encoded in the germline V gene, CDR1 is SGHTA while CDR2 is FQGNSA. Measured from the cysteine to the phenylalanine, the CDR3 is 16 residues long. The sequence is cut down to CDR3 DNA, 48 bases in frame from base 1.